These 25 T cell receptor beta chains came from one sample sequenced in a study of chronic HIV infection and antiretroviral therapy (dated by TCRdb to the mid-2010s). The library was produced with 5' RACE. TCRdb records Illumina MiSeq as the sequencer. TCRdb trimmed public reads at Q25 via fastp, called clones via MiXCR and kept in-frame beta chains. CDR3 protein sequences are deduplicated, and each keeps its most common genes and DNA. The sample table lists 30,000 or so distinct CDR3 sequences, around 9% of them with a count of one. Roughly 2.7% of the sample rests with the top ten. Sequencing used peripheral blood. Receptors were obtained from an adult who had HIV and had not received antiretroviral therapy, or was an uninfected healthy control (not recorded which).

The table lists this clonotype with many counts. The chain recombines TRBV5-1 with TRBJ2-3; TRBD2 matches 13 bases. The CDR3 is made up of 19 amino acids. Germline V CDR1 and CDR2: SGHRS, YFSETQ. J was trimmed by 1 base and V by 0 bases; bases with no gene match: 8. CDR3 in DNA: TGCGCCAGCAGCTTGGATGGACTAGCGGGGGTTTCCGGCACAGATACGCAGTATTTT. As protein: CASSLDGLAGVSGTDTQYF.

The chain is built from TRBV10-2 and TRBJ1-1, with TRBD1 matching over 7 bases. CDR1 WSHSY and CDR2 SAAADI come from the germline V gene. V trimming: 11 bases; J trimming: 0 bases; junction bases outside the gene matches: 15. The CDR3 runs to 16 residues. CDR3 in amino acids: CAGGTGKGAMNTEAFF. In DNA, the CDR3 is TGCGCCGGGGGGACGGGGAAGGGGGCCATGAACACTGAAGCTTTCTTT.

This clonotype has at least ten counts. This chain joins TRBV2 and TRBJ1-2; 10 nucleotides line up with TRBD1. Germline assignment: CDR1 SNHLY and CDR2 FYNNEI. J was trimmed by 5 bases and V by 7 bases; bases with no gene match: 7. This CDR3 spans 14 amino acids. CDR3 protein: CASTGTGAEYGYTF. CDR3 sequence (DNA): TGTGCCAGCACGGGGACAGGGGCGGAGTATGGCTACACCTTC.

The chain recombines TRBV4-2 with TRBJ1-5; TRBD1 matches at 8 bases. After removal of 4 bases from V and 1 base from J, the junction contained 0 bases not matched to a gene. The V gene's germline CDR1 is LGHNA and CDR2 YNFKEQ. The length of the CDR3 is 14 residues. The DNA for the CDR3 is TGTGCCAGCAGCCGGACAGGGAGCAATCAGCCCCAGCATTTT. Amino acid sequence: CASSRTGSNQPQHF.

This clonotype occurred many times. The chain carries TRBV6-5 and TRBJ1-1, with 7 bases fitting TRBD1. Germline V gives CDR1 MNHEY, CDR2 SVGAGI. The CDR3 has 16 amino acids. V lost 8 bases to trimming and J lost 5 bases; unmatched junction nucleotides: 17. CDR3 DNA sequence: TGTGCCAGCCAAACGTGGGACAGCGGGACGACGACTGAAGCTTTCTTT. Its translation is CASQTWDSGTTTEAFF.

This clonotype was counted only a few times. This chain links TRBV10-3 with TRBJ2-3; 9 positions match TRBD1. After removal of 6 bases from V and 2 bases from J, the junction contained 12 bases not matched to a gene. This CDR3 comprises 17 residues. Looked up from germline, CDR1 is ENHRY and CDR2 is SYGVKD. The CDR3 here is CAIRSKLRDRVTDTQYF. The CDR3 DNA is TGTGCCATCAGGAGTAAACTCCGGGACAGGGTCACAGATACGCAGTATTTT.

The chain recombines TRBV3-1 with TRBJ2-5, with a tentative D call TRBD1 (6 bases). V lost 4 bases and J lost 4, with 10 bases in between. This CDR3 comprises 13 residues. CDR1 and CDR2 (germline): LGHDT, YNNKEL (reference sequence). The CDR3 coding sequence is TGTGCCAGCAGCCCAACAGGGTCAGAGACCCAGTACTTC. This encodes CASSPTGSETQYF.

This clonotype was detected a few times. CDR3 nucleotide sequence: TGTGCCACCTACCTAGATGGCGGACCCACTGAAGCTTTCTTT. This sequence encodes CATYLDGGPTEAFF. The chain carries TRBV2 and TRBJ1-1; D is unclear. V gave up 10 bases and J gave up 4 bases, with 19 bases separating them. Germline assignment: CDR1 SNHLY and CDR2 FYNNEI. The CDR3 covers 14 residues.

This clonotype was seen more than once but under ten times. The chain has TRBV3-1 and TRBJ2-5; 9 bases map to TRBD1. The CDR3 spans 15 residues. Looked up from germline, CDR1 is LGHDT and CDR2 is YNNKEL (reference sequence). V trimming: 3 bases; J trimming: 4 bases; junction bases outside the gene matches: 6. The chain's CDR3 is CASSHGQGNPETQYF. In nucleotides, the CDR3 is TGTGCCAGCAGCCACGGACAGGGGAACCCAGAGACCCAGTACTTC.

In this sample, this clonotype turned up a few times. This rearrangement joins TRBV29-1 to TRBJ2-7, with 11 bases that match TRBD1. CDR1 and CDR2 from the germline V gene are SQVTM and ANQGSEA. The CDR3 has 13 amino acids. V shed 5 bases, J shed 7 bases, and the junction held 7 bases outside the gene matches. The CDR3 loop reads CSVRDRGFFEQYF. Here the CDR3 DNA reads TGCAGCGTTCGGGACAGGGGGTTCTTTGAGCAGTACTTC.

V and J are TRBV29-1 and TRBJ1-1; D gene unclear. The germline CDR1 and CDR2 sequences are SQVTM and ANQGSEA. CDR3 length: 11 amino acids. V lost 3 bases and J 6 bases, leaving 8 bases between the germline ends. In nucleotides, the CDR3 is TGCAGCGTTGACGGAGCCCCTGAAGCTTTCTTT. Its translation is CSVDGAPEAFF. Full variable domain (rest looked up from reference TRBV29-1 and TRBJ1-1): SAVISQKPSRDICQRGTSLTIQCQVDSQVTMMFWYRQQPGQSLTLIATANQGSEATYESGFVIDKFPISRPNLTFSTLTVSNMSPEDSSIYLCSVDGAPEAFFGQGTRLTVV.

The rearrangement uses TRBV12-3 or TRBV12-4 and TRBJ2-7, with TRBD2 as a possible D gene (5 bases). Trimming took 3 bases from V and 3 from J, leaving 6 bases between them. The CDR3 has 12 residues. The CDR3 nucleotides read TGTGCCAGCAGTTTGGGGAGCTACGAGCAGTACTTC. The encoded protein is CASSLGSYEQYF.

V gene TRBV20-1 combines with J gene TRBJ2-2; 7 nucleotides match TRBD1. Germline V lookup: CDR1 DFQATT, CDR2 SNEGSKA (reference sequence). The CDR3 covers 15 residues. Trimming cost V 5 bases and J 0 bases; bases outside gene matches: 6. The CDR3 reads CSAFAQGANTGELFF. The DNA of the CDR3 is TGCAGTGCTTTTGCCCAGGGGGCGAACACCGGGGAGCTGTTTTTT.

This clonotype was seen repeatedly, ten times or more. The chain couples TRBV29-1 to TRBJ1-1; D unresolved. CDR3 length: 13 amino acids. CDR1 is SQVTM and CDR2 is ANQGSEA in the germline V gene. V was cut by 5 bases and J by 1 base, with 11 bases left in between. The CDR3 protein is CSVKEGKNTEAFF. The DNA for the CDR3 is TGCAGCGTTAAGGAGGGAAAGAACACTGAAGCTTTCTTT.

The genes are TRBV4-2 and TRBJ2-3; TRBD2 might be the D (5 bases). V dropped 3 bases and J dropped 2 bases, with 12 bases sitting between them. The CDR3 is 15 residues long. CDR1 LGHNA and CDR2 YNFKEQ come from the germline V gene. CDR3: CASSHPAANTDTQYF. CDR3 sequence (DNA): TGTGCCAGCAGCCATCCAGCGGCCAACACAGATACGCAGTATTTT.

In its sample, this clonotype was seen many times. The genes are TRBV5-1 and TRBJ2-3, with 8 bases aligning to TRBD1. The CDR3 runs to 18 residues. Trimming removed 4 bases from V and 0 bases from J; junction bases left unmatched: 13. In germline, CDR1 is SGHRS, CDR2 YFSETQ. The CDR3 bases are TGCGCCAGCAGCGGCCGGGACAGGATTCGCATAAGCACAGATACGCAGTATTTT. Translated: CASSGRDRIRISTDTQYF.

This clonotype was counted many times. The V call is TRBV19, the J call TRBJ1-2; D may be TRBD1 (6 bases). This CDR3 region has 15 residues. From germline, CDR1 is LNHDA and CDR2 SQIVND (reference sequence). With 9 bases removed from V and 4 bases from J, the gap between germline ends came to 21 bases. The CDR3 coding sequence is TGTGCCAGCATCCACGACCCCCAGGGGCCCTATGGCTACACCTTC. It yields the protein CASIHDPQGPYGYTF.

The table lists this clonotype with a few counts. The V and J genes are TRBV29-1 and TRBJ2-3; D may be TRBD1 (5 bases). Germline CDR1 is SQVTM and CDR2 is ANQGSEA. The CDR3 runs to 14 residues. Trimming took 2 bases from V and 0 from J, leaving 9 bases between them. CDR3 coding DNA: TGCAGCGTTGAAAGACAGATTAGCACAGATACGCAGTATTTT. This encodes CSVERQISTDTQYF.

J is TRBJ2-7 and V is TRBV20-1; the D gene is possibly TRBD2 (5 bases). This CDR3 has 14 amino acids. V was pared by 2 bases and J by 3 bases, with 14 bases between. Germline V gives CDR1 DFQATT, CDR2 SNEGSKA (reference sequence). CDR3 nucleotides: TGCAGTGCTAGAATGGACCGTAGCGTCTACGAGCAGTACTTC. Residues: CSARMDRSVYEQYF.

The chain uses TRBV27 and TRBJ1-5, with 7 bases identical to TRBD1. CDR1 and CDR2 (germline): MNHEY, SMNVEV (reference sequence). J gave up 7 bases and V 5 bases, and 8 bases lay outside the gene matches. The CDR3 is 14 amino acids. In nucleotides, the CDR3 is TGTGCCAGCAGTCCAAGGGGGCTCTTCCAGCCCCAGCATTTT. This sequence encodes CASSPRGLFQPQHF.

DNA of the CDR3: TGCGCCAGCAGCTTGGAGTGGACAGGCTTCGGCTACACCTTC. This gives the protein CASSLEWTGFGYTF. This chain joins TRBV5-1 and TRBJ1-2, with 7 bases lining up with TRBD1. V trimming: 0 bases; J trimming: 8 bases; junction bases outside the gene matches: 7. This CDR3 has 14 residues. CDR1 is SGHRS, CDR2 YFSETQ, per germline.

In this sample, this clonotype turned up many times. The chain uses TRBV5-1 and TRBJ2-3, with 11 bases that match TRBD2. Germline assignment: CDR1 SGHRS and CDR2 YFSETQ. The CDR3 length is 15 residues. The J segment lost 3 bases and the V segment lost 8 bases, leaving 8 bases of the junction unmatched. Here the CDR3 DNA reads TGCGCCAGTGCCAATCTAGCGGGGGGTACAGATACGCAGTATTTT. It codes for CASANLAGGTDTQYF. The full variable domain, its missing parts supplied by reference TRBV5-1 and TRBJ2-3, is KAGVTQTPRYLIKTRGQQVTLSCSPISGHRSVSWYQQTPGQGLQFLFEYFSETQRNKGNFPGRFSGRQFSNSRSEMNVSTLELGDSALYLCASANLAGGTDTQYFGPGTRLTVL.

The gene calls are TRBV3-1 and TRBJ2-3; weak D call: TRBD2 (6 bases). The CDR3 spans 15 residues. Germline V gene lookup returns CDR1 LGHDT and CDR2 YNNKEL (reference sequence). V lost 1 base, J lost 2 bases, and 10 bases lay in between. The CDR3 DNA sequence: TGTGCCAGCAGCCAAGGGGACTCGTACACAGATACGCAGTATTTT. This translates into CASSQGDSYTDTQYF.

This clonotype was seen repeatedly, ten times or more. The V and J genes are TRBV27 and TRBJ1-2; a possible D gene is TRBD1 (5 bases). The ends were cut back, 1 base at V and 13 bases at J, with 13 bases in the middle. This CDR3 spans 12 amino acids. In germline, CDR1 is MNHEY, CDR2 SMNVEV (reference sequence). CDR3 DNA sequence: TGTGCCAGCAGTTTATGGGGGATGGGTTTCACCTTC. Translating it yields CASSLWGMGFTF.

Points on this clonotype: A much bigger clone sits one base away, suggesting this may be a read error. This chain links TRBV10-3 with TRBJ1-5, with D uncertain. The CDR3 is 13 residues long. Germline V gene lookup returns CDR1 ENHRY and CDR2 SYGVKD. The CDR3 spells CAISPIGNQSQHF. CDR3 nucleotide sequence: TGTGCCATCAGCCCCATAGGCAATCAGTCCCAGCATTTT.